Following are 8 T cell receptor beta chains from one sample sequenced in a study of blood T cells in healthy people across ages. Using a J-beta primer mix together with a sample-barcoded 5' primer, a second PCR was run for about 6 to 12 cycles. In TCRdb, the 5' RACE reads were re-called with MiXCR into one record per CDR3 protein. The sample consists of about 1.7 million distinct CDR3 sequences, under 30% of them appearing once. Input material: blood. The receptors stem from a woman aged 30 to 39 in good health.

The chain combines TRBV2 with TRBJ2-7, with TRBD1 identical over 10 bases. The V and J ends lost 7 bases and 3 bases, in that order; junction bases with no gene match: 6. Germline CDR1 SNHLY, CDR2 FYNNEI. The CDR3 loop spans 14 amino acids. The CDR3 here is CASTRTGGVYEQYF. The CDR3 coding sequence is TGTGCCAGCACCCGGACAGGGGGGGTCTACGAGCAGTACTTC. Looking up the rest from reference TRBV2 and TRBJ2-7 gives the full variable domain: EPEVTQTPSHQVTQMGQEVILRCVPISNHLYFYWYRQILGQKVEFLVSFYNNEISEKSEIFDDQFSVERPDGSNFTLKIRSTKLEDSAMYFCASTRTGGVYEQYFGPGTRLTVT.

V is TRBV20-1 and J is TRBJ2-7, with 8 bases that match TRBD1. Germline CDR1 and CDR2: DFQATT and SNEGSKA (reference sequence). V gave up 6 bases and J gave up 1 base; unmatched junction bases: 11. The CDR3 runs to 15 residues. This CDR3 is CSAESPRGRSYEQYF. DNA for the CDR3: TGCAGTGCGGAGAGTCCCAGGGGGCGGTCCTACGAGCAGTACTTC.

This clonotype showed up just a few times. For the CDR3, the DNA is TGCGCCAGCAGCTTGGCGACTAGCGGGGGCTATGAGCAGTTCTTC. Protein sequence: CASSLATSGGYEQFF. The chain employs TRBV5-1 and TRBJ2-1; 12 bases map to TRBD2. In germline, CDR1 is SGHRS, CDR2 YFSETQ. The length of the CDR3 is 15 residues. Trimming cost V 0 bases and J 8 bases; bases outside gene matches: 3.

The chain couples TRBV18 to TRBJ1-5; maybe TRBD1 (5 bases). Trimming shortened V by 1 base and J by 0 bases, and 10 bases separated the two germline ends. The CDR3 is made up of 16 amino acids. Germline CDR1 reads KGHSH; CDR2 reads LQKENI. The CDR3 here is CASSPLQGSSNQPQHF. CDR3 in DNA: TGTGCCAGCTCACCACTGCAGGGCTCTAGCAATCAGCCCCAGCATTTT.

V and J are TRBV7-2 and TRBJ1-1; TRBD1 is a possible D gene (5 bases). This CDR3 has 13 residues. Germline-derived CDR1 and CDR2 are SGHTA and FQGNSA. V lost 1 base to trimming and J lost 11 bases, with 14 bases between them. CDR3: CASSLVQGTRAFF. The CDR3 region has the DNA TGTGCCAGCAGCTTAGTGCAGGGTACTAGGGCTTTCTTT.

The chain joins TRBV12-3 or TRBV12-4 to TRBJ2-3; TRBD2 agrees at 10 bases. There are 14 residues in the CDR3. The J segment lost 4 bases and the V segment lost 7 bases, leaving 5 bases of the junction unmatched. The chain's CDR3 is CASTRTSGADTQYF. The CDR3 DNA sequence: TGTGCCAGCACCCGGACTAGCGGTGCAGATACGCAGTATTTT.

The chain couples TRBV20-1 to TRBJ2-3, with 8 bases aligning to TRBD2. The germline CDR1 and CDR2 sequences are DFQATT and SNEGSKA (reference sequence). The CDR3 has 15 amino acids. V was clipped by 2 bases and J by 6 bases; unmatched bases: 10. The chain's CDR3 is CSARPGLVGMDTQYF. The CDR3 nucleotides read TGCAGTGCTAGACCGGGACTAGTGGGGATGGATACGCAGTATTTT.

The rearrangement uses TRBV2 and TRBJ1-5; a weak D match, TRBD1 (5 bases). In germline, CDR1 is SNHLY, CDR2 FYNNEI. The CDR3 has 14 amino acids. The V gene lost 6 bases and the J gene lost 7 bases, with 16 bases spanning the gap. CDR3 amino acids: CASRGRWGEQPQHF. The CDR3 nucleotides read TGTGCCAGCAGGGGCAGGTGGGGGGAACAGCCCCAGCATTTT.